Listed here are 25 T cell receptor beta chains from one sample, sequenced in a study of blood T cells in healthy people across ages. It was with a sample-barcoded 5' primer and a J-beta primer mix that a second PCR of about 6 to 11 cycles was run. TCRdb re-analysed the 5' RACE reads in MiXCR, keeping a single row per CDR3 protein. Counted here are about 780,000 distinct CDR3 sequences, about half occurring once; the ten biggest clones make up around 18%. Sequenced material: blood. Source of these receptors: an older man in good health.

This clonotype turned up a few times. DNA for the CDR3: TGTGCCAGCAGCCCCCACCAAAAACTGTTTTTT. Translating it yields CASSPHQKLFF. The chain links TRBV28 to TRBJ1-4; D gene unclear. CDR1 is MDHEN and CDR2 is SYDVKM in the germline V gene. This CDR3 is 11 amino acids long. The germline V and J ends were trimmed by 6 bases and 9 bases, with 8 bases remaining between them.

This clonotype showed up just once. The rearrangement links TRBV20-1 to TRBJ1-6; D is uncertain. The V gene's germline CDR1 is DFQATT and CDR2 SNEGSKA (reference sequence). The CDR3 is made up of 12 amino acids. V was cut by 3 bases and J by 7 bases, with 7 bases left in between. CDR3 residues: CSASKGNSPLHF. The CDR3 DNA is TGCAGTGCTAGCAAAGGGAATTCACCCCTCCACTTT.

Regarding this clonotype: One end of the junction varies from germline; a read error may be responsible. The rearrangement uses TRBV12-3 or TRBV12-4 and TRBJ2-3; the D call may be TRBD1 or TRBD2 (6 bases each). The CDR3 consists of 15 residues. CDR3 in DNA: TGTACCAGCATGCGGGGAAGGGACACGGGAGATACGCAGTATTTT. Protein sequence: CTSMRGRDTGDTQYF.

The chain couples TRBV5-6 to TRBJ2-1; 12 positions agree with TRBD2. J was trimmed by 0 bases and V by 7 bases; bases with no gene match: 8. Germline CDR1 reads SGHDT; CDR2 reads YYEEEE. The CDR3 sequence is 17 residues long. The CDR3 region is CASFGLAGTSSYNEQFF. Written as DNA, the CDR3 is TGTGCCAGCTTCGGACTAGCGGGGACGAGCTCCTACAATGAGCAGTTCTTC.

The J gene is TRBJ2-1, the V gene TRBV29-1; 13 bases match TRBD2. The CDR3 has 14 residues. Trimming removed 7 bases from V and 7 bases from J; junction bases left unmatched: 7. Germline V gene sequence: CDR1 SQVTM, CDR2 ANQGSEA. The DNA of the CDR3 is TGCAGCGCCACACTAGCGGGAGGGCCAAATGAGCAGTTCTTC. As protein: CSATLAGGPNEQFF.

The rearrangement joins TRBV25-1 to TRBJ1-5; TRBD1 agrees at 7 bases. CDR1 MGHDK and CDR2 SYGVNS come from the germline V gene. The CDR3 contains 14 residues. V shed 6 bases and J 7 bases; nucleotides not matched to a gene: 9. For the CDR3, the DNA is TGTGCCAGCAGCGCGACAGGGCGTGGGCAGCCCCAGCATTTT. This translates into CASSATGRGQPQHF.

This clonotype was seen only a few times. The rearrangement joins TRBV11-2 to TRBJ2-7; no reliable D call. Trimming left V 1 base short and J 5 bases short, with 9 bases between. CDR3 length equals 13 residues. CDR1 is SGHAT and CDR2 is FQNNGV in the germline V gene. This CDR3 reads CASSLGRPDEQYF. DNA of the CDR3: TGTGCCAGCAGCTTAGGGCGGCCCGACGAGCAGTACTTC.

This clonotype showed up many times. DNA for the CDR3: TGTGCCAGCTCTACGGACAGGGGGAGGACTGAAGCTTTCTTT. Amino acid sequence: CASSTDRGRTEAFF. J is TRBJ1-1 and V is TRBV18, with 10 bases matching TRBD1. V gave up 6 bases and J gave up 5 bases; unmatched junction bases: 6. This CDR3 spans 14 amino acids. Germline V CDR1 and CDR2: KGHSH, LQKENI.

The chain has TRBV24-1 and TRBJ2-1; 7 bases map to TRBD1. Germline trimming cut 4 bases from V and 6 bases from J; bases unmatched to any gene: 5. CDR3 size: 14 residues. The germline V gene encodes CDR1 KGHDR and CDR2 SFDVKD. DNA of the CDR3: TGTGCCACCAGTGACCGGGACAGTATCAATGAGCAGTTCTTC. As protein: CATSDRDSINEQFF.

This clonotype was recorded once. V and J are TRBV29-1 and TRBJ2-7, with 8 bases identical to TRBD2. Germline CDR1 reads SQVTM; CDR2 reads ANQGSEA. Trimming took 2 bases from V and 7 from J; bases not matched to a gene: 10. The length of the CDR3 is 14 residues. CDR3 coding DNA: TGCAGCGTTGAAAAAGCGGGAGATTACAATGAGCAGTACTTC. Amino acids: CSVEKAGDYNEQYF.

As for this clonotype: This sequence may be a read error, since a much larger clone differs from it by one base. The chain uses TRBV12-3 or TRBV12-4 and TRBJ1-2; a possible D gene is TRBD1 (5 bases). V was pared by 5 bases and J by 0 bases, with 10 bases between. CDR3 length: 14 residues. The CDR3 DNA sequence: TGTGCCAGCAGTGTCAAGGGGACTAACTATGGCTACACCTTC. Residues: CASSVKGTNYGYTF.

The chain recombines TRBV30 with TRBJ1-1; 7 bases line up with TRBD1. Germline CDR1 reads GTSNPN; CDR2 reads SVGIG (reference sequence). The CDR3 covers 14 residues. V trimming: 0 bases; J trimming: 2 bases; junction bases outside the gene matches: 3. In nucleotides, the CDR3 is TGTGCCTGGAGTGTACAGGGGCTAAACACTGAAGCTTTCTTT. Residues: CAWSVQGLNTEAFF.

V usage is TRBV7-2 and J usage is TRBJ2-7; TRBD1 matches at 9 bases. CDR1 and CDR2 from the germline V gene are SGHTA and FQGNSA. The CDR3 spans 15 residues. V trimming: 6 bases; J trimming: 0 bases; junction bases outside the gene matches: 6. CDR3 residues: CASRSGTGISYEQYF. CDR3 coding DNA: TGTGCCAGCAGAAGTGGGACAGGGATCTCCTACGAGCAGTACTTC. The entire variable domain, with the rest obtained from reference TRBV7-2 and TRBJ2-7, is as follows: GAGVSQSPSNKVTEKGKDVELRCDPISGHTALYWYRQSLGQGLEFLIYFQGNSAPDKSGLPSDRFSAERTGGSVSTLTIQRTQQEDSAVYLCASRSGTGISYEQYFGPGTRLTVT.

This clonotype was observed a few times. The chain combines TRBV7-2 with TRBJ2-1, with a tentative D call TRBD2 (7 bases). CDR3 length equals 16 residues. The ends were cut back, 5 bases at V and 6 bases at J, with 20 bases in the middle. Per the germline V gene, CDR1 is SGHTA and CDR2 is FQGNSA. CDR3 coding DNA: TGTGCCAGCAGCGTATCCTCGGGGGGCCCTGTCAATGAGCAGTTCTTC. This sequence encodes CASSVSSGGPVNEQFF.

V is TRBV29-1 and J is TRBJ2-7; 7 bases map to TRBD2. CDR1 SQVTM and CDR2 ANQGSEA come from the germline V gene. J was trimmed by 7 bases and V by 6 bases; bases with no gene match: 12. This CDR3 is 13 amino acids long. CDR3 sequence (DNA): TGCAGCGTAGCGGGAAAGAGGAACAATGAGCAGTACTTC. Amino acid sequence: CSVAGKRNNEQYF.

The sample holds a few counts of this clonotype. The genes are TRBV12-3 or TRBV12-4 and TRBJ2-1; possible D gene TRBD2, 6 bases. Trimming cost V 7 bases and J 6 bases, with 10 bases left between them. CDR3 size: 12 residues. CDR3 sequence reads: CASNHGSNEQFF. In DNA, the CDR3 is TGTGCCAGCAACCACGGGAGCAATGAGCAGTTCTTC.

The chain combines TRBV2 with TRBJ2-5, with D perhaps TRBD2 (6 bases). V shed 1 base and J shed 7 bases, with 13 bases lying between them. CDR1 and CDR2 (germline): SNHLY, FYNNEI. The CDR3 extends over 14 amino acids. The CDR3 here is CASSEGRAMGTQYF. In nucleotides, the CDR3 is TGTGCCAGCAGTGAAGGGAGGGCGATGGGGACCCAGTACTTC.

The chain has TRBV5-4 and TRBJ1-2, with TRBD1 matching over 10 bases. Trimming took 6 bases from V and 3 from J; bases not matched to a gene: 2. The CDR3 runs 13 residues. Per germline, CDR1 SGHNT and CDR2 YYREEE (reference sequence). The DNA for the CDR3 is TGTGCCAGCAAGGGACAGGGGTACTATGGCTACACCTTC. Translated, it gives CASKGQGYYGYTF.

This sequence joins TRBV9 and TRBJ2-7; possibly TRBD2 for D (6 bases). The CDR3 covers 13 residues. The V end lost 10 bases, the J end lost 5 bases, and 19 bases lay between the germline ends. The germline V gene encodes CDR1 SGDLS and CDR2 YYNGEE. CDR3 sequence (DNA): TGTGCCCCCCTTGCGGTAGCGGCTAACGAGCAGTACTTC. Residues: CAPLAVAANEQYF.

The CDR3 spells CASSEPGQGPIPSSYNEQFF. The CDR3 bases are TGTGCCAGCAGTGAACCGGGGCAGGGGCCAATCCCTAGCTCCTACAATGAGCAGTTCTTC. The chain joins TRBV2 to TRBJ2-1, with D possibly being TRBD1 (6 bases). The V gene lost 2 bases and the J gene lost 0 bases, with 23 bases spanning the gap. This CDR3 spans 20 amino acids. Germline V lookup: CDR1 SNHLY, CDR2 FYNNEI.

This chain joins TRBV20-1 and TRBJ1-6; TRBD1 matches 8 bases. J was trimmed by 9 bases and V by 6 bases; bases with no gene match: 10. CDR3 length equals 14 residues. CDR1 and CDR2 from the germline V gene are DFQATT and SNEGSKA (reference sequence). In DNA, the CDR3 is TGCAGTGCCCCTGGACAGGGAGTCGGTTCACCCCTCCACTTT. This encodes CSAPGQGVGSPLHF.

This clonotype was observed a single time. The genes are TRBV4-3 and TRBJ2-1; D call uncertain. This CDR3 is 15 amino acids long. The V gene lost 3 bases and the J gene lost 2 bases, with 11 bases spanning the gap. CDR1 is LGHNA, CDR2 YSLEER, per germline. CDR3 residues: CASSQRLVPYNEQFF. The CDR3 coding sequence is TGCGCCAGCAGCCAGAGACTTGTCCCCTACAATGAGCAGTTCTTC.

Remarks on this clonotype: An end of the junction differs from the germline gene, which may be a read error. The J gene is TRBJ1-6, the V gene TRBV29-1; TRBD1 matches at 7 bases. Per germline, CDR1 SQVTM and CDR2 ANQGSEA. The CDR3 covers 14 residues. CDR3 DNA: TGCAGCGTTCGACAGGGAGGGCGAAATTCACCCCCCCACTTT. Its protein is CSVRQGGRNSPPHF. Looking up the rest from reference TRBV29-1 and TRBJ1-6 gives the full variable domain: SAVISQKPSRDICQRGTSLTIQCQVDSQVTMMFWYRQQPGQSLTLIATANQGSEATYESGFVIDKFPISRPNLTFSTLTVSNMSPEDSSIYLCSVRQGGRNSPPHFGNGTRLTVT.

The rearrangement links TRBV12-3 or TRBV12-4 to TRBJ2-1; the match to TRBD1 covers 11 bases. The J call may be wrong; the DNA end is better matched by TRBJ2-7. This CDR3 comprises 15 residues. CDR3 region: CASTRTGGANNEQYF. CDR3 coding DNA: TGTGCCAGCACCCGGACAGGGGGCGCCAACAATGAGCAGTACTTC.

J is TRBJ1-1 and V is TRBV7-8; no reliable D call. Germline assignment: CDR1 SGHVS and CDR2 FQNEAQ. The CDR3 has 14 amino acids. The V end lost 0 bases, the J end lost 1 base, and 6 bases lay between the germline ends. CDR3 nucleotide sequence: TGTGCCAGCAGCTTAGCCTGGGGGAACACTGAAGCTTTCTTT. This encodes CASSLAWGNTEAFF.